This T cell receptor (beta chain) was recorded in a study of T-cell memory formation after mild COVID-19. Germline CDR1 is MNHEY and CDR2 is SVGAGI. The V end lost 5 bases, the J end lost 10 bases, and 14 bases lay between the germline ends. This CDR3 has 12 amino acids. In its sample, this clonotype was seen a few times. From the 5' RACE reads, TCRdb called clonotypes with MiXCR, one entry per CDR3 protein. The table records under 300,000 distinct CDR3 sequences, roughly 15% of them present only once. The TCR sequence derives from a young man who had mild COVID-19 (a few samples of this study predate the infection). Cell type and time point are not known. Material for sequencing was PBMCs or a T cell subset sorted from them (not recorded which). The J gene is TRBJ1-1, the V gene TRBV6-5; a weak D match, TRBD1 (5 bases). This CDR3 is CASSLSRGAAFF. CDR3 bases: TGTGCCAGCAGTCTGTCACGCGGGGCAGCTTTCTTT.